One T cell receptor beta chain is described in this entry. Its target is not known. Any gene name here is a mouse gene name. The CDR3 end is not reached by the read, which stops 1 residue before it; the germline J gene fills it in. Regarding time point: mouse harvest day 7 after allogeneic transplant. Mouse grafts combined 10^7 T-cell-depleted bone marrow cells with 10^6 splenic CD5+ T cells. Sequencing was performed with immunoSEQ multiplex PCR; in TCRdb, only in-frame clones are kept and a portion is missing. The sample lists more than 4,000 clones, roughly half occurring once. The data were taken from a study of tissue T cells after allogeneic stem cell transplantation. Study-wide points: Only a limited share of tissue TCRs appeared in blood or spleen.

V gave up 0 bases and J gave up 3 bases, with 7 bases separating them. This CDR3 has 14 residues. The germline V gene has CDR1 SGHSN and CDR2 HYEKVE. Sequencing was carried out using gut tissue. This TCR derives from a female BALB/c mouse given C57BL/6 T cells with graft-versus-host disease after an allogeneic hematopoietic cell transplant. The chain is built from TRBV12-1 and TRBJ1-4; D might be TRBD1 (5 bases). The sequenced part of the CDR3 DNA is TGTGCCAGCTCTCTCCGGGGGACCAACGAAAGATTATTT. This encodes CASSLRGTNERLF. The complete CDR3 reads CASSLRGTNERLFF.